Listed below are T cell receptor beta chains from one sample, sequenced in a study of shared clonotypes between healthy human individuals. Clones were read by immunoSEQ multiplex PCR, and TCRdb kept only the in-frame ones, dropping some. The sample lists around 720,000 clones, 73% seen once, with around 1.8% in the top ten. The source material was memory CD4+ T cells sorted from blood. Receptors originate from a young woman in good health. The CDR3 runs from the conserved cysteine through the conserved F or W. The D gene is left open where the match is weak. For some rows the clone size is stated as once, few or many, or as a class when expanded; others skip it.

j_call: TRBJ2-2; clone_size: NA; d_call: TRBD2; v_call: TRBV9; cdr3_nt: TGTGCCAGCAGCTTCTCGAGCGGGAGAAGGTACACCGGGGAGCTGTTTTTT; cdr3_aa: CASSFSSGRRYTGELFF
j_call: TRBJ2-5; clone_size: many; d_call: TRBD2; v_call: TRBV13; cdr3_nt: TGTGCCAGCAGCTCCTCTAGCGGGAGGTTCGGTGAGACCCAGTACTTC; cdr3_aa: CASSSSSGRFGETQYF
j_call: TRBJ2-3; clone_size: NA; d_call: TRBD2; v_call: TRBV5-4; cdr3_nt: TGTGCCAGCAGCCGGGGACTAGCGGGAGCATTAGATACGCAGTATTTT; cdr3_aa: CASSRGLAGALDTQYF
j_call: TRBJ1-1; clone_size: NA; d_call: NA; v_call: TRBV28; cdr3_nt: TGTGCCAGCAGTTCACCACCTGGCACTGAAGCTTTCTTT; cdr3_aa: CASSSPPGTEAFF
j_call: TRBJ2-5; clone_size: few; d_call: NA; v_call: TRBV30; cdr3_nt: TGTGCCTGGAGTGTAAGGGCCAGTCAAGAGACCCAGTACTTC; cdr3_aa: CAWSVRASQETQYF
j_call: TRBJ2-2; clone_size: few; d_call: TRBD2; v_call: TRBV29-1; cdr3_nt: TGCAGCGTCCAGCGGGATCGGCCGGCCGGGGAGCTGTTTTTT; cdr3_aa: CSVQRDRPAGELFF
j_call: TRBJ2-2; clone_size: NA; d_call: TRBD2; v_call: TRBV10-2; cdr3_nt: TGCGCCAGCAGACAAGCGGGAAAGAACACCGGGGAGCTGTTTTTT; cdr3_aa: CASRQAGKNTGELFF
j_call: TRBJ2-5; clone_size: NA; d_call: TRBD2; v_call: TRBV18; cdr3_nt: TGTGCCAGCTCACCATATCTAGCGGAGGAGGAGACCCAGTACTTC; cdr3_aa: CASSPYLAEEETQYF
j_call: TRBJ1-5; clone_size: NA; d_call: NA; v_call: TRBV5-1; cdr3_nt: TGCGCCAGCAGCTTGGAAGGCAGCAATCAGCCCCAGCATTTT; cdr3_aa: CASSLEGSNQPQHF
j_call: TRBJ2-7; clone_size: NA; d_call: TRBD2; v_call: TRBV11-2; cdr3_nt: TGTGCCAGCAGCCTCAAGTCGCGGGGACTAGTTTTCTCCTACGAGCAGTACTTC; cdr3_aa: CASSLKSRGLVFSYEQYF
j_call: TRBJ2-3; clone_size: NA; d_call: TRBD1; v_call: TRBV10-3; cdr3_nt: TGTGCCACCGCTTCGGGACAGAAGACAGATACGCAGTATTTT; cdr3_aa: CATASGQKTDTQYF
j_call: TRBJ2-5; clone_size: NA; d_call: NA; v_call: TRBV5-1; cdr3_nt: TGCGCCAGCAGCCAGGGGACGTCTCAAGAGACCCAGTACTTC; cdr3_aa: CASSQGTSQETQYF
j_call: TRBJ2-5; clone_size: once; d_call: TRBD1; v_call: TRBV7-7; cdr3_nt: TGTGCCAGCAGCTTTGGACAGGGGCATATGGAGACCCAGTACTTC; cdr3_aa: CASSFGQGHMETQYF
j_call: TRBJ2-3; clone_size: NA; d_call: NA; v_call: TRBV4-1; cdr3_nt: TGCGCCAGCAGCCAAGGGCAAGGTCCCTTGGATACGCAGTATTTT; cdr3_aa: CASSQGQGPLDTQYF
j_call: TRBJ1-1; clone_size: NA; d_call: NA; v_call: TRBV29-1; cdr3_nt: TGCAGCGTTGCTCTGGGCCAGATGAACACTGAAGCTTTCTTT; cdr3_aa: CSVALGQMNTEAFF
j_call: TRBJ1-5; clone_size: few; d_call: NA; v_call: TRBV6-6; cdr3_nt: TGTGCCAGCAGTCAGGGGTCAGGCAATCAGCCCCAGCATTTT; cdr3_aa: CASSQGSGNQPQHF
j_call: TRBJ2-3; clone_size: once; d_call: NA; v_call: TRBV18; cdr3_nt: TGTGCCAGCTCCTCCGGAACAGATACGCAGTATTTT; cdr3_aa: CASSSGTDTQYF
j_call: TRBJ1-1; clone_size: NA; d_call: NA; v_call: TRBV7-8; cdr3_nt: TGTGCCAGCAGCTTAGTGACGGTTAACACTGAAGCTTTCTTT; cdr3_aa: CASSLVTVNTEAFF
j_call: TRBJ2-3; clone_size: few; d_call: TRBD1; v_call: TRBV7-9; cdr3_nt: TGTGCCAGCAGCCCGGGACAGGTCCTCACAGATACGCAGTATTTT; cdr3_aa: CASSPGQVLTDTQYF
j_call: TRBJ2-3; clone_size: NA; d_call: NA; v_call: TRBV28; cdr3_nt: TGTGCCAGCAGTTTAATGGTGGGAGAGGGCGATACGCAGTATTTT; cdr3_aa: CASSLMVGEGDTQYF
j_call: TRBJ1-5; clone_size: NA; d_call: NA; v_call: TRBV21-1; cdr3_nt: TGTGCCAGCAGCCCCCGGGACCTTCCGGCAAATCAGCCCCAGCATTTT; cdr3_aa: CASSPRDLPANQPQHF
j_call: TRBJ2-3; clone_size: NA; d_call: TRBD2; v_call: TRBV2; cdr3_nt: TGTGCCAGCAGTGAATGGGAATGGGGTCTAGCGGTCTCGGATACGCAGTATTTT; cdr3_aa: CASSEWEWGLAVSDTQYF
j_call: TRBJ1-2; clone_size: once; d_call: TRBD1; v_call: TRBV5-1; cdr3_nt: TGCGCCAGCAGCTGGGGGCCAGGGGGAGACTATGGCTACACCTTC; cdr3_aa: CASSWGPGGDYGYTF